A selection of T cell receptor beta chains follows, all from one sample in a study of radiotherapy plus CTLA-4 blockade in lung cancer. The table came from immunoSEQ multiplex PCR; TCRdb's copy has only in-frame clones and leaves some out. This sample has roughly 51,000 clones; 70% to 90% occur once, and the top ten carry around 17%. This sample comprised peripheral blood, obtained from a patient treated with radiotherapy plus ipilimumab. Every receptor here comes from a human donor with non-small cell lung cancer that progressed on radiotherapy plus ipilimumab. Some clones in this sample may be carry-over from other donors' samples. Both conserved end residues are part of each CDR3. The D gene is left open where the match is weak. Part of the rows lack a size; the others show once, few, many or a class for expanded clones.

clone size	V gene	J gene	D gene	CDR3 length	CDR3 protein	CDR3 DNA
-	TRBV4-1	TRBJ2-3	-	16	CASSQDLNSNTDTQYF	TGCGCCAGCAGCCAAGATTTGAACAGCAACACAGATACGCAGTATTTT
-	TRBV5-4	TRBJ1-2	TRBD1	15	CASNGQGTVSYGYTF	TGTGCCAGCAACGGACAGGGCACGGTCTCCTATGGCTACACCTTC
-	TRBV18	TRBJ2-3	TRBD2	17	CASSPPWASGSLDTQYF	TGTGCCAGCTCACCACCGTGGGCTAGCGGGAGTCTGGATACGCAGTATTTT
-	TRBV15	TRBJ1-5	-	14	CATSGGVQNQPQHF	TGTGCCACCAGCGGCGGGGTCCAGAATCAGCCCCAGCATTTT
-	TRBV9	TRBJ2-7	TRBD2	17	CASSDSPGTSAIYEQYF	TGTGCCAGCAGCGATTCGCCCGGGACTAGCGCAATTTACGAGCAGTACTTC
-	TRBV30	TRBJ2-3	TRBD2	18	CAWSVEFSRGRSTDTQYF	TGTGCCTGGAGTGTAGAATTTTCTCGCGGGAGGTCGACAGATACGCAGTATTTT
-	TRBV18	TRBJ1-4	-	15	CASSPRGQYNEKLFF	TGTGCCAGCTCACCACGGGGGCAGTATAATGAAAAACTGTTTTTT
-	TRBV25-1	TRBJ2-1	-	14	CASSRGSSYNEQFF	TGTGCCAGCAGTCGCGGTAGCTCCTACAATGAGCAGTTCTTC
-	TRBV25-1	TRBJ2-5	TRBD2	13	CASSIGEGETQYF	TGTGCCAGCAGTATTGGGGAGGGGGAGACCCAGTACTTC
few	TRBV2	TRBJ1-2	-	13	CASKTGQGYGYTF	TGTGCCAGCAAGACCGGGCAGGGGTACGGCTACACCTTC
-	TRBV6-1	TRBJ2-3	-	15	CASRLQGVVADTQYF	TGTGCCAGCAGATTACAGGGAGTAGTCGCAGATACGCAGTATTTT
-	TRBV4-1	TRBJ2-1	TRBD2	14	CASSQRLAGDEQFF	TGCGCCAGCAGCCAGAGACTAGCGGGGGATGAGCAGTTCTTC
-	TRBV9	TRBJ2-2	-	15	CASSVASDRTGELFF	TGTGCCAGCAGCGTAGCCAGCGACCGCACCGGGGAGCTGTTTTTT
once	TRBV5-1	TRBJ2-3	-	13	CASRGLVTDTQYF	TGCGCCAGCAGGGGGCTGGTCACAGATACGCAGTATTTT
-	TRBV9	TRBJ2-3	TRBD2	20	CASSVVSGGHSELHTDTQYF	TGTGCCAGCAGCGTAGTAAGCGGGGGCCATTCAGAATTACACACAGATACGCAGTATTTT
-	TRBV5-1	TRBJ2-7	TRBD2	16	CASSLEGLAISYEQYF	TGCGCCAGCAGCCTGGAGGGACTAGCGATATCCTACGAGCAGTACTTC
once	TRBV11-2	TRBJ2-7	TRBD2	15	CASSWEAGGPYEQYF	TGTGCCAGCAGCTGGGAAGCGGGAGGGCCCTACGAGCAGTACTTC
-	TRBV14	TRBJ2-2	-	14	CASSQVWAVGELFF	TGTGCCAGCAGCCAAGTTTGGGCAGTCGGGGAGCTGTTTTTT
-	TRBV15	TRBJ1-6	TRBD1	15	CATRGQGARNSPLHF	TGTGCCACCAGGGGACAGGGGGCGCGTAATTCACCCCTCCACTTT
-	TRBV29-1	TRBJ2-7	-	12	CSVEGATYEQYF	TGCAGCGTTGAGGGGGCCACCTACGAGCAGTACTTC
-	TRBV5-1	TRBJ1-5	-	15	CASSLNGRSNQPQHF	TGCGCCAGCAGCCTCAATGGGCGAAGCAATCAGCCCCAGCATTTT
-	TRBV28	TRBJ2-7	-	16	CASSLSLGGISYEQYF	TGTGCCAGCAGTTTATCTCTAGGCGGGATCTCCTACGAGCAGTACTTC
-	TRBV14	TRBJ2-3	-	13	CASSQIRADTQYF	TGTGCCAGCAGCCAAATTCGAGCAGATACGCAGTATTTT
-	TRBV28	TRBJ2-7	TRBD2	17	CASSPLAGAPFPYEQYF	TGTGCCAGCAGTCCTCTAGCGGGAGCCCCTTTCCCTTACGAGCAGTACTTC
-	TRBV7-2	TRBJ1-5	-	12	CASRGRDQPQHF	TGTGCCAGCAGGGGGAGAGATCAGCCCCAGCATTTT
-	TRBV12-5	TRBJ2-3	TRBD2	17	CASGSGLADPSTDTQYF	TGTGCTAGTGGCTCGGGACTAGCGGACCCTAGCACAGATACGCAGTATTTT
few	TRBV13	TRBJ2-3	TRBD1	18	CASSSLDRDFDLTDTQYF	TGTGCCAGCAGCTCCTTGGACAGGGATTTTGATTTGACAGATACGCAGTATTTT
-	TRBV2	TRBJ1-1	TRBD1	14	CASPPGQGATEAFF	TGTGCCAGCCCCCCGGGACAGGGGGCCACTGAAGCTTTCTTT
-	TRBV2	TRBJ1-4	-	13	CASKSIPGEKLFF	TGTGCCAGCAAATCAATTCCGGGAGAAAAACTGTTTTTT
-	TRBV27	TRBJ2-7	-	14	CASSSLGSSAEQYF	TGTGCCAGCAGTAGCCTCGGGAGTTCGGCCGAGCAGTACTTC
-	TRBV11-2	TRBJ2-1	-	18	CASSSARPSESSYNEQFF	TGTGCCAGCAGCTCAGCTCGTCCTAGCGAGAGCTCCTACAATGAGCAGTTCTTC
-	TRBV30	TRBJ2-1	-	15	CAWNPAQGSYNEQFF	TGTGCCTGGAACCCGGCCCAGGGGTCCTACAATGAGCAGTTCTTC
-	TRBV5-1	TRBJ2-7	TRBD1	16	CASATGSWTGVSEQYF	TGCGCCAGCGCCACAGGGTCTTGGACAGGGGTGAGCGAGCAGTACTTC
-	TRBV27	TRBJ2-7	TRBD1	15	CASSARTGGSYEQYF	TGTGCCAGCAGCGCCAGGACAGGAGGATCCTACGAGCAGTACTTC
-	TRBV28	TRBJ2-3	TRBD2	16	CASSGGTSGSSDTQYF	TGTGCCAGCAGTGGCGGGACTAGCGGGAGTTCAGATACGCAGTATTTT
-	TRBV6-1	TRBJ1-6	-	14	CASSEPDSYSPLHF	TGTGCCAGCAGTGAACCGGACTCGTATTCACCCCTCCACTTT
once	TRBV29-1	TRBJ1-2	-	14	CSSTTRGSSEGYTF	TGCAGCTCGACCACACGGGGGAGTTCAGAGGGCTACACCTTC
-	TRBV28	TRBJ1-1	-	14	CASSSPRRQRRAFF	TGTGCCAGCAGTAGCCCACGCAGACAGAGAAGAGCTTTCTTT
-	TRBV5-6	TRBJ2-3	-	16	CASSLVSGHGTDTQYF	TGTGCCAGCAGCTTGGTTTCGGGTCATGGCACAGATACGCAGTATTTT
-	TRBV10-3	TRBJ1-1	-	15	CAISGRPQGNTEAFF	TGTGCCATCAGTGGTCGTCCACAGGGGAACACTGAAGCTTTCTTT
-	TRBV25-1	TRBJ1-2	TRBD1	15	CASSEFTGGGYGYTF	TGTGCCAGCAGTGAATTTACAGGGGGTGGCTATGGCTACACCTTC
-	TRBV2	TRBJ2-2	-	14	CASSEQGLAGELFF	TGTGCCAGCAGTGAGCAGGGTCTAGCCGGGGAGCTGTTTTTT
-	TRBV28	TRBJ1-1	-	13	CASSPAVNTEAFF	TGTGCCAGCAGTCCAGCGGTAAACACTGAAGCTTTCTTT
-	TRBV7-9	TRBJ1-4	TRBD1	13	CASSRGQGVKLFF	TGTGCCAGCAGCCGGGGACAGGGGGTAAAACTGTTTTTT